Sample share makes the clone carrying this T cell receptor (beta chain) medium-sized. The data were taken from a study of CD8+ T cells in alopecia areata. With 4 bases clipped from V and 0 bases from J, the junction kept 4 bases outside the gene matches. This CDR3 contains 15 residues. The germline gives CDR1 MGHRA, CDR2 YSYEKL. Sequencing templates came from extracted RNA that was reverse transcribed into cDNA. Clones were sequenced by immunoSEQ multiplex PCR, and TCRdb holds only the in-frame ones, with some missing. In the table there are about 11,000 clones, over 55% of which are singletons. Obtained from alopecia areata patients were lesional scalp punch biopsies along with peripheral blood.

This material consisted of skin, taken at week 0. The chain combines TRBV4-1 with TRBJ2-7, with 9 bases lining up with TRBD2. This receptor was obtained from a human donor with alopecia areata. CDR3 in amino acids: CASSRAGGLSYEQYF. The CDR3 coding sequence is TGCGCCAGCAGCCGAGCGGGAGGCCTCTCCTACGAGCAGTACTTC.